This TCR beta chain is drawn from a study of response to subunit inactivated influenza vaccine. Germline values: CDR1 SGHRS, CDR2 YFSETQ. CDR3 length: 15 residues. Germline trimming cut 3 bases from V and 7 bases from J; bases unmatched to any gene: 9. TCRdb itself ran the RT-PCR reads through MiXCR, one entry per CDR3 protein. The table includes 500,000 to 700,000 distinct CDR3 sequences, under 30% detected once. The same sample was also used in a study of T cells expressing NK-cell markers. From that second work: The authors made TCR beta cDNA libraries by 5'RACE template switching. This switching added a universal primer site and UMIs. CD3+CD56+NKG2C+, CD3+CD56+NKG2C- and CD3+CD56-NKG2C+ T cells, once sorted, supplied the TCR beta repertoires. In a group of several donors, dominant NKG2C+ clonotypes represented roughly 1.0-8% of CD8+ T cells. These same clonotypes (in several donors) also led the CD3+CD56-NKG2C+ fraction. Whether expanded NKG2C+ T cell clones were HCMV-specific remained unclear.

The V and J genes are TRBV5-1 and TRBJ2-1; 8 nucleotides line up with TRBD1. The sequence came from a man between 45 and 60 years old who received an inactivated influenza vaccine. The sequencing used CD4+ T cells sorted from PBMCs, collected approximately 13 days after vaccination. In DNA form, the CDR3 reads TGCGCCAGCAGCTACCAGGGGGCATCGGGGAATGAGCAGTTCTTC. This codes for CASSYQGASGNEQFF.